This T cell receptor beta chain was captured in a study of blood T cells in healthy people across ages. Whole-study results and caveats: CMV status of donors was not determined, possibly confounding expanded clonotype changes.

Next came a second PCR, run for about 7 to 12 cycles, which used a sample-barcoded 5' primer along with a J-beta primer mix. Every cDNA molecule carried a tag from a template-switch adaptor bearing 12 random nucleotides. All samples gave at least 2.5 million CDR3-containing paired-end reads. Each CDR3 protein gets one entry after TCRdb re-called the 5' RACE reads with MiXCR. The sample holds approximately 600,000 distinct CDR3 sequences; about 53% are singletons and the top ten take approximately 37%. A word on this clonotype: Its specificity is not known.

There are 14 residues in the CDR3. In germline, CDR1 is SGHRS, CDR2 YFSETQ. V shed 4 bases and J shed 3 bases, with 12 bases lying between them. This TCR derives from a man aged 55 to 70 in good health. The J gene is TRBJ2-3, the V gene TRBV5-1; no clear D. Sequencing input: blood. CDR3 residues: CASSPRGVTDTQYF. In DNA form, the CDR3 reads TGCGCCAGCAGCCCCCGTGGAGTTACAGATACGCAGTATTTT. Full variable domain (missing parts from reference TRBV5-1 and TRBJ2-3): KAGVTQTPRYLIKTRGQQVTLSCSPISGHRSVSWYQQTPGQGLQFLFEYFSETQRNKGNFPGRFSGRQFSNSRSEMNVSTLELGDSALYLCASSPRGVTDTQYFGPGTRLTVL.